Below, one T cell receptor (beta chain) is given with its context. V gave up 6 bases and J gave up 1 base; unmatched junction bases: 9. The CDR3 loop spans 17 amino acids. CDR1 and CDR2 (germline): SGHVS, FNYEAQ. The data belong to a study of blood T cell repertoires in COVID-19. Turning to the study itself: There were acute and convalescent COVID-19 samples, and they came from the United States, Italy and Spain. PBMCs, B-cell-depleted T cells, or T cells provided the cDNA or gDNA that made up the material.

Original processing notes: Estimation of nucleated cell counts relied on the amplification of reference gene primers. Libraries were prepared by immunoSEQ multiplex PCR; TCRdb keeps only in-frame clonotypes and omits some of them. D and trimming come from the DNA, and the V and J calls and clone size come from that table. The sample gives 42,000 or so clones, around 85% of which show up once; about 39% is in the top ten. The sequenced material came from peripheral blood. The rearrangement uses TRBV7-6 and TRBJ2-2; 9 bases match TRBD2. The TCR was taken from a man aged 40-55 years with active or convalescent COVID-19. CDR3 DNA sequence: TGTGCCAGCAGTCCATTTCTAGCGGGGTTGAACACCGGGGAGCTGTTTTTT. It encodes CASSPFLAGLNTGELFF. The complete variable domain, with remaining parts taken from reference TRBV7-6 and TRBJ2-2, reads GAGVSQSPRYKVTKRGQDVALRCDPISGHVSLYWYRQALGQGPEFLTYFNYEAQQDKSGLPNDRFSAERPEGSISTLTIQRTEQRDSAMYRCASSPFLAGLNTGELFFGEGSRLTVL.